This entry lists 14 T cell receptor beta chains sequenced from one sample in a study of blood T cell repertoires in COVID-19. Clones were sequenced by immunoSEQ multiplex PCR, and TCRdb holds only the in-frame ones, with some missing. Here the sample spans about 250,000 clones, more than 75% being singletons. Sequenced material: PBMCs or T cells enriched from blood (not recorded which). Receptors originate from a man between 40 and 49 years old who had recovered from COVID-19.

The chain employs TRBV10-3 and TRBJ2-5, with 9 bases lining up with TRBD2. Germline assignment: CDR1 ENHRY and CDR2 SYGVKD. The CDR3 is made up of 17 amino acids. With 4 bases clipped from V and 5 bases from J, the junction kept 14 bases outside the gene matches. The CDR3 sequence: CAISVGRDSGSAETQYF. DNA of the CDR3: TGTGCCATCAGTGTAGGGCGAGATAGCGGGAGTGCGGAGACCCAGTACTTC.

The V gene is TRBV5-5, the J gene TRBJ1-1; 9 positions match TRBD1. This CDR3 is 17 amino acids long. The germline V gene has CDR1 SGHKS and CDR2 YYEKEE (reference sequence). V gave up 4 bases and J gave up 2 bases; unmatched junction bases: 12. The CDR3 spells CASSQILDRGLNTEAFF. The CDR3 DNA is TGTGCCAGCAGCCAAATCTTAGACAGGGGGTTAAACACTGAAGCTTTCTTT.

V gene TRBV5-6 combines with J gene TRBJ2-4; 9 bases map to TRBD2. CDR3 length: 13 amino acids. Germline lookup yields CDR1 SGHDT and CDR2 YYEEEE. V dropped 5 bases and J dropped 8; count of bases not matched to a gene: 5. The CDR3 region is CASSWGTSHIQYF. The CDR3 DNA reads as TGTGCCAGCAGTTGGGGGACTAGCCACATTCAGTACTTC.

V gene TRBV2 combines with J gene TRBJ2-4; 8 bases are shared with TRBD1. The CDR3 has 15 amino acids. Germline V CDR1 and CDR2: SNHLY, FYNNEI. Losses at the gene ends were 1 base for V and 8 bases for J; bases not matched to a gene: 7. DNA of the CDR3: TGTGCCAGCAGTGAAGACCAGGGGGCGTTGGACATTCAGTACTTC. Residues: CASSEDQGALDIQYF.

V and J are TRBV9 and TRBJ1-2; possible D gene TRBD1, 6 bases. There are 12 residues in the CDR3. V lost 3 bases and J 8 bases, leaving 11 bases between the germline ends. Looked up from germline, CDR1 is SGDLS and CDR2 is YYNGEE. The CDR3 loop reads CASSGIGGGYTF. The CDR3 DNA sequence: TGTGCCAGCAGCGGGATTGGGGGCGGCTACACCTTC.

The chain uses TRBV7-9 and TRBJ1-2; 7 nucleotides match TRBD1. CDR1 is SEHNR, CDR2 FQNEAQ, per germline (reference sequence). This CDR3 comprises 14 residues. V shed 2 bases, J shed 2 bases, and the junction held 2 bases outside the gene matches. The CDR3 sequence: CASSLPTGNYGYTF. The CDR3 nucleotides are TGTGCCAGCAGCTTACCGACAGGGAACTATGGCTACACCTTC. The whole variable domain, remainder taken from reference TRBV7-9 and TRBJ1-2, is DTGVSQNPRHKITKRGQNVTFRCDPISEHNRLYWYRQTLGQGPEFLTYFQNEAQLEKSRLLSDRFSAERPKGSFSTLEIQRTEQGDSAMYLCASSLPTGNYGYTFGSGTRLTVV.

V usage is TRBV2 and J usage is TRBJ2-3; TRBD1 matches at 8 bases. Unmatched junction bases numbered 13, after V lost 4 bases and J lost 4 bases. Germline V lookup: CDR1 SNHLY, CDR2 FYNNEI. The CDR3 totals 17 residues. The CDR3 here is CASSVSWSQGAADTQYF. The CDR3 coding sequence is TGTGCCAGCAGTGTTTCGTGGAGCCAGGGGGCCGCAGATACGCAGTATTTT.

This sequence joins TRBV7-2 and TRBJ2-1; D is perhaps TRBD1 (5 bases). CDR1 and CDR2 (germline): SGHTA, FQGNSA. Trimming left V 1 base short and J 4 bases short, with 11 bases between. The CDR3 is made up of 15 amino acids. This chain's CDR3 is CASSLVGRVYNEQFF. The CDR3 DNA sequence: TGTGCCAGCAGCTTAGTAGGCAGGGTTTACAATGAGCAGTTCTTC.

V and J are TRBV18 and TRBJ1-2; no definite D call. Germline lookup yields CDR1 KGHSH and CDR2 LQKENI. This CDR3 region has 15 residues. V lost 3 bases to trimming and J lost 3 bases, with 14 bases between them. The CDR3 reads CASSPSREGYYGYTF. For the CDR3, the DNA is TGTGCCAGCTCACCGTCGAGGGAAGGCTACTATGGCTACACCTTC.

This chain connects TRBV5-1 to TRBJ2-1; D is perhaps TRBD2 (6 bases). The CDR3 has 16 residues. CDR1 and CDR2 from the germline V gene are SGHRS and YFSETQ. V was shortened by 1 base and J by 5 bases, with 16 bases between the two germline ends. CDR3 amino acids: CASSLNSAGGNNEQFF. The CDR3 DNA reads TGCGCCAGCAGCTTGAATAGCGCCGGCGGGAACAATGAGCAGTTCTTC.

The chain links TRBV5-8 to TRBJ2-7; D gene uncertain. Germline V gene sequence: CDR1 SGHTS, CDR2 YDEGEE. The CDR3 is 14 residues long. Deletions cut 1 base from V and 2 bases from J, with 10 bases between. CDR3 loop: CASSLTAVTYEQYF. CDR3 in DNA: TGTGCCAGCAGCTTGACGGCGGTAACCTACGAGCAGTACTTC.

The V gene is TRBV18, the J gene TRBJ2-2; D is ambiguous. CDR3 length equals 15 residues. Germline lookup yields CDR1 KGHSH and CDR2 LQKENI. V lost 3 bases and J 2 bases, leaving 10 bases between the germline ends. As DNA, the CDR3 is TGTGCCAGCTCACCTAAAGCGCCAAACACCGGGGAGCTGTTTTTT. It translates to CASSPKAPNTGELFF.

The J gene is TRBJ2-1, the V gene TRBV11-1, with 8 bases matching TRBD2. Germline loops: CDR1 SGHAT, CDR2 FQDESV (reference sequence). There are 15 residues in the CDR3. The junction had 11 bases not matched to a gene; V was cut back by 6 bases and J by 7 bases. The CDR3 coding sequence is TGTGCCAGCAGTCCGACCACCCGGGGGGGGAATGAGCAGTTCTTC. Its translation: CASSPTTRGGNEQFF.

The chain couples TRBV5-1 to TRBJ2-3; TRBD2 is a possible D gene (6 bases). Between the trimmed V and J ends, which lost 1 base and 4 bases, there was a span of 16 bases. The CDR3 has 16 residues. Germline assignment: CDR1 SGHRS and CDR2 YFSETQ. As DNA, the CDR3 is TGCGCCAGCAGCTTGACTGGGCGGGAAGGGGCAGATACGCAGTATTTT. It codes for CASSLTGREGADTQYF.